The following is a TCR beta chain sequence with its context. Germline assignment: CDR1 SGHAT and CDR2 FQNNGV. V was pared by 1 base and J by 0 bases, with 10 bases between. This CDR3 contains 16 residues. Here immunoSEQ multiplex PCR was the method, and the copy in TCRdb shows in-frame clones only, minus some. The sample consists of roughly 170,000 clones, 84% of them appearing once. The data originate from a study of blood T cell repertoires in COVID-19. What was sequenced was PBMCs or T cells enriched from blood (not recorded which). This TCR came from a man in his forties or fifties who had recovered from COVID-19. V and J are TRBV11-2 and TRBJ2-1, with D possibly matching TRBD1 (6 bases). This CDR3 reads CASSLGTGFSYNEQFF. The CDR3 bases are TGTGCCAGCAGCTTAGGAACAGGGTTCTCCTACAATGAGCAGTTCTTC.